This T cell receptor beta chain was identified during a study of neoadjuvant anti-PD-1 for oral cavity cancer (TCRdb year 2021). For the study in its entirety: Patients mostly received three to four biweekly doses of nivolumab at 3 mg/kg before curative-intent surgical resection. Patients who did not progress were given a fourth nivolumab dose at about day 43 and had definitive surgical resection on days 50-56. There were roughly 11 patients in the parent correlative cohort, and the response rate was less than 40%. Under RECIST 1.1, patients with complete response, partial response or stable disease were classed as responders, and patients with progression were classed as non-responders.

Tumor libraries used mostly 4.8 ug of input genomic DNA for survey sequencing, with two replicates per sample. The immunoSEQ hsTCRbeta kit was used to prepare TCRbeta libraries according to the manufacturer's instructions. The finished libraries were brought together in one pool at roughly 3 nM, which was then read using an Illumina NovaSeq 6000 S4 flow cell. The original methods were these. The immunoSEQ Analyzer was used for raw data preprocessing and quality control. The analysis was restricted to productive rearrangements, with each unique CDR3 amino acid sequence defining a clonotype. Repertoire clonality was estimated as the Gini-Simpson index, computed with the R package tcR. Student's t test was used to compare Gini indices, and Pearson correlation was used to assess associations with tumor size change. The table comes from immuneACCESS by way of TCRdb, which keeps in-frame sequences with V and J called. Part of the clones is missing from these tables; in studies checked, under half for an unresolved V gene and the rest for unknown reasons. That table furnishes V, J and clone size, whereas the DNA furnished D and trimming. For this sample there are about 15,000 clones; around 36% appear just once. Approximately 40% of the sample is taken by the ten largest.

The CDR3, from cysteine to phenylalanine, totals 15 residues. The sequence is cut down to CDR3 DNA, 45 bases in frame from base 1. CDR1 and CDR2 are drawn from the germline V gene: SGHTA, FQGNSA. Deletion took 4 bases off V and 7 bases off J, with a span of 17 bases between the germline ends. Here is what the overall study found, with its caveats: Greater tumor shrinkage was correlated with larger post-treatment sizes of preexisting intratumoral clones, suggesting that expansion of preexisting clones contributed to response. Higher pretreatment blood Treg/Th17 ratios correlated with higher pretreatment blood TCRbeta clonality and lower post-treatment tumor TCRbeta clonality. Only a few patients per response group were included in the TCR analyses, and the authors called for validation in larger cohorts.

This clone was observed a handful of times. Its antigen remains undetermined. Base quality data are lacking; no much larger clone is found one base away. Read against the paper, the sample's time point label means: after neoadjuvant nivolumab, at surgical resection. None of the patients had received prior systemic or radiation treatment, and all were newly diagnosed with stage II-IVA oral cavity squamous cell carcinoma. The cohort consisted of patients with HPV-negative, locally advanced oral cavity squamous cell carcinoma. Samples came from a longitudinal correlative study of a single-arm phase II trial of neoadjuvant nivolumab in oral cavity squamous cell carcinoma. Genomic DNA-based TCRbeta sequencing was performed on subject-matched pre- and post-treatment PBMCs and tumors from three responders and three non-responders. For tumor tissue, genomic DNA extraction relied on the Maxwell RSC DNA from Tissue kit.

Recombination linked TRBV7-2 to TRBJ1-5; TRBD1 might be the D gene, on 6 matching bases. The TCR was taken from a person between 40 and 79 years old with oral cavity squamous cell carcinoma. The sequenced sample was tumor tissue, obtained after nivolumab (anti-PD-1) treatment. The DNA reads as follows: TGTGCCAGCAGCTGGACTACAGGGATTGGGCAGCCCCAGCATTTT. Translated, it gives CASSWTTGIGQPQHF.